This note documents a single TCR beta chain sequence. For the second PCR, which ran for about 7 to 11 cycles, a sample-barcoded 5' primer and a J-beta primer mix were used. Each CDR3 protein gets one entry after TCRdb re-called the 5' RACE reads with MiXCR. The repertoire holds some 1.4 million distinct CDR3 sequences, with around 42% as singletons. Between the trimmed V and J ends, which lost 5 bases and 4 bases, there was a span of 13 bases. The CDR3 contains 14 residues. Germline V gives CDR1 MNHEY, CDR2 SMNVEV (reference sequence). The data derive from a study of blood T cells in healthy people across ages.

This clonotype was obtained from a woman aged 18-29 years in good health. The chain recombines TRBV27 with TRBJ2-3; the D gene is possibly TRBD1 (6 bases). The sample consisted of blood. The CDR3 bases are TGTGCCAGCAGTCCCTCCTCAGGGGCAGATACGCAGTATTTT. Translation gives CASSPSSGADTQYF.